A selection of T cell receptor beta chains follows, all from one sample in a study of blood T cell repertoires in COVID-19. Using immunoSEQ multiplex PCR, the repertoire was profiled, and TCRdb retains in-frame clones only, with some absent. The repertoire holds over 200,000 clones, with 84% as singletons. Sequencing was done on a sample of peripheral blood. The receptors were sampled from a woman aged 80 or over with active or convalescent COVID-19. CDR3s include the opening cysteine and the closing phenylalanine or tryptophan. D genes are given only for firm matches. The size entry is marked missing in some rows and otherwise reads once, few, many or a size class.

V	size	J	D	length	CDR3	DNA
TRBV24-1	NA	TRBJ1-2	TRBD1	15	CATSDSTGGTYGYTF	TGTGCCACCAGTGATTCGACAGGGGGCACCTATGGCTACACCTTC
TRBV7-8	many	TRBJ1-1	TRBD1	18	CASSPFWTGAFANTEAFF	TGTGCCAGCAGCCCCTTCTGGACAGGGGCATTCGCGAACACTGAAGCTTTCTTT
TRBV7-2	NA	TRBJ2-7	NA	17	CASSLYTRAGALYEQYF	TGTGCCAGCAGCTTATACACAAGGGCGGGGGCGCTCTACGAGCAGTACTTC
TRBV7-3	NA	TRBJ2-5	NA	13	CASSLTRQETQYF	TGTGCCAGCAGCTTAACTCGGCAAGAGACCCAGTACTTC
TRBV11-2	NA	TRBJ2-3	TRBD2	17	CASSLFGTSGATDTQYF	TGTGCCAGCAGCTTATTCGGGACTAGCGGGGCCACAGATACGCAGTATTTT
TRBV5-4	NA	TRBJ2-1	TRBD2	16	CASSRRSSGPAGEQFF	TGTGCCAGCAGCCGGAGGTCTAGCGGGCCCGCCGGGGAGCAGTTCTTC
TRBV5-1	NA	TRBJ2-3	NA	15	CASFPTGAITDTQYF	TGCGCCAGCTTTCCGACAGGCGCTATCACAGATACGCAGTATTTT
TRBV5-1	few	TRBJ2-2	TRBD1	16	CASSADPQGHTGELFF	TGCGCCAGCAGCGCCGATCCACAGGGGCACACCGGGGAGCTGTTTTTT
TRBV29-1	NA	TRBJ1-2	NA	12	CSVEGGGYGYTF	TGCAGCGTTGAAGGGGGGGGCTATGGCTACACCTTC
TRBV19	NA	TRBJ1-5	NA	13	CASSNQGNQPQHF	TGTGCCAGTAGTAACCAGGGAAATCAGCCCCAGCATTTT
TRBV30	NA	TRBJ2-2	TRBD2	13	CACGEGHTGELFF	TGTGCCTGTGGGGAGGGCCACACCGGGGAGCTGTTTTTT
TRBV7-2	few	TRBJ2-2	NA	13	CASSLRIAGELFF	TGTGCCAGCAGCTTACGTATCGCCGGGGAGCTGTTTTTT
TRBV5-4	NA	TRBJ2-7	TRBD1	15	CASSRGRTGVGEQYF	TGTGCCAGCAGCCGGGGTCGGACAGGGGTCGGCGAGCAGTACTTC
TRBV28	NA	TRBJ1-1	TRBD1	13	CASRPLQGGEAFF	TGTGCCAGCAGGCCCCTACAGGGGGGTGAGGCTTTCTTT
TRBV9	NA	TRBJ2-2	NA	13	CASSLPRPGELFF	TGTGCCAGCAGCCTACCTAGACCCGGGGAGCTGTTTTTT
TRBV30	NA	TRBJ1-2	NA	16	CAWSVNRGYPNYGYTF	TGTGCCTGGAGTGTAAATAGGGGGTACCCTAACTATGGCTACACCTTC
TRBV3-1/TRBV3-2	NA	TRBJ2-3	TRBD2	16	CASSHGGEGLVDTQYF	TGTGCCAGCAGCCACGGCGGAGAGGGACTAGTCGATACGCAGTATTTT
TRBV7-9	NA	TRBJ1-4	NA	15	CASSAGTATNEKLFF	TGTGCCAGCAGCGCGGGGACTGCAACTAATGAAAAACTGTTTTTT
TRBV6-2/TRBV6-3	few	TRBJ2-1	TRBD2	13	CASSKWSGGDWFF	TGTGCCAGCAGTAAGTGGAGCGGGGGGGATTGGTTCTTC
TRBV18	NA	TRBJ1-5	TRBD1	19	CASSPQRIWDRGPRQPQHF	TGTGCCAGCTCACCACAGAGAATTTGGGACAGGGGCCCTCGTCAGCCCCAGCATTTT
TRBV7-2	NA	TRBJ1-6	NA	13	CASSLVVRAPLHF	TGTGCCAGCAGCTTAGTTGTGCGGGCACCCCTCCACTTT
TRBV5-1	NA	TRBJ2-5	NA	16	CASSEAAGGPQETQYF	TGCGCCAGCAGCGAGGCGGCAGGAGGACCCCAAGAGACCCAGTACTTC
TRBV7-9	NA	TRBJ2-6	TRBD1	19	CASSPRWTGGKSGANVLTF	TGTGCCAGCAGCCCCAGATGGACAGGGGGCAAGTCTGGGGCCAACGTCCTGACTTTC
TRBV18	NA	TRBJ2-7	TRBD2	16	CASSFTSGGTPYEQYF	TGTGCCAGCTCATTCACTAGCGGGGGGACCCCCTACGAGCAGTACTTC
TRBV4-3	NA	TRBJ2-3	NA	16	CASSQAGGIVADTQYF	TGCGCCAGCAGCCAAGCCGGCGGTATAGTCGCAGATACGCAGTATTTT
TRBV30	once	TRBJ2-2	NA	16	CAWSVVLGGGTGELFF	TGTGCCTGGAGTGTGGTTCTAGGAGGCGGGACCGGGGAGCTGTTTTTT
TRBV7-2	NA	TRBJ1-1	NA	16	CASSSSVGGEISEAFF	TGTGCCAGCAGCTCCTCAGTGGGAGGGGAAATCTCTGAAGCTTTCTTT
TRBV27	NA	TRBJ1-5	NA	16	CASSLRGGNSNQPQHF	TGTGCCAGCAGTTTACGGGGGGGGAATAGCAATCAGCCCCAGCATTTT
TRBV9	NA	TRBJ2-2	NA	13	CASTPYSGGELFF	TGTGCCAGCACCCCCTACTCTGGCGGGGAGCTGTTTTTT
TRBV12-3/TRBV12-4	NA	TRBJ1-3	NA	13	CASSSSSGNTIYF	TGTGCCAGCAGTTCTTCCTCTGGAAACACCATATATTTT
TRBV11-3	NA	TRBJ2-1	NA	14	CASSPPQVFNEQFF	TGTGCCAGCAGCCCCCCACAGGTCTTCAATGAGCAGTTCTTC
TRBV4-3	NA	TRBJ1-4	TRBD1	16	CASSQGWTGRNEKLFF	TGCGCCAGCAGCCAGGGTTGGACAGGGAGGAATGAAAAACTGTTTTTT
TRBV10-3	NA	TRBJ2-5	NA	12	CAIRGAQETQYF	TGTGCCATACGGGGGGCCCAAGAGACCCAGTACTTC
TRBV7-9	once	TRBJ2-5	TRBD1	14	CASSFRGGAETQYF	TGTGCCAGCAGCTTTCGAGGGGGCGCCGAGACCCAGTACTTC
TRBV12-5	few	TRBJ2-2	TRBD1	14	CASGLTGGAGELFF	TGTGCTAGTGGTTTGACAGGGGGTGCCGGGGAGCTGTTTTTT
TRBV7-2	once	TRBJ2-2	TRBD2	15	CASRHPGEGTGELFF	TGTGCCAGCAGGCACCCCGGGGAGGGCACCGGGGAGCTGTTTTTT
TRBV7-3	NA	TRBJ2-1	NA	14	CASSETDKNNEQFF	TGTGCCAGCAGCGAGACGGACAAGAACAATGAGCAGTTCTTC
TRBV30	NA	TRBJ2-3	TRBD2	16	CAWSHGLAGGPDTQYF	TGTGCCTGGAGTCATGGACTAGCGGGAGGACCGGATACGCAGTATTTT
TRBV12-3/TRBV12-4	NA	TRBJ1-2	NA	12	CASSLNGGGYTF	TGTGCCAGCAGTCTAAATGGAGGTGGCTACACCTTC
TRBV28	NA	TRBJ2-4	NA	16	CASSSARGKAKNIQYF	TGTGCCAGCAGTTCCGCTCGGGGAAAAGCAAAAAACATTCAGTACTTC
TRBV7-9	NA	TRBJ2-7	NA	13	CASSSGTIYEQYF	TGTGCCAGCAGCTCCGGTACTATCTACGAGCAGTACTTC
TRBV19	NA	TRBJ1-5	NA	13	CASSNQGNQPQHF	TGTGCCAGTAGTAATCAGGGTAATCAGCCCCAGCATTTT
TRBV18	NA	TRBJ1-2	TRBD1	16	CASSPSPGQGDYGYTF	TGTGCCAGCTCACCATCCCCGGGACAGGGCGACTATGGCTACACCTTC
TRBV29-1	NA	TRBJ2-1	TRBD2	14	CSSRGIAGYNEQFF	TGCAGCTCACGGGGGATAGCGGGATACAATGAGCAGTTCTTC
TRBV5-1	NA	TRBJ1-4	NA	14	CASSLQGVGEKLFF	TGCGCCAGCAGCTTACAGGGAGTAGGTGAAAAACTGTTTTTT
TRBV28	NA	TRBJ2-7	NA	14	CASSPGTISYEQYF	TGTGCCAGCAGTCCGGGGACAATCTCCTACGAGCAGTACTTC
TRBV5-6	few	TRBJ2-1	TRBD1	15	CASSLGTGYRVEQFF	TGTGCCAGCAGCTTAGGGACAGGGTACAGGGTTGAGCAGTTCTTC
TRBV5-1	NA	TRBJ2-1	TRBD2	14	CASSLRKLAGEQFF	TGCGCCAGCAGCTTAAGAAAGCTAGCGGGTGAGCAGTTCTTC
TRBV18	once	TRBJ2-7	TRBD2	18	CASSPLRLNLAGGGEQYF	TGTGCCAGCTCACCCCTCCGATTAAACTTAGCGGGAGGAGGTGAGCAGTACTTC
TRBV2	NA	TRBJ2-7	TRBD2	13	CASSERGAYEQYF	TGTGCCAGCAGTGAACGGGGGGCCTACGAGCAGTACTTC
TRBV7-9	once	TRBJ2-3	NA	14	CASSSGTESYTQYF	TGTGCCAGCAGCTCCGGTACAGAGTCGTATACGCAGTATTTT
TRBV3-1/TRBV3-2	NA	TRBJ2-3	NA	15	CASSQARESTDTQYF	TGTGCCAGCAGCCAAGCTCGAGAAAGCACAGATACGCAGTATTTT
TRBV27	NA	TRBJ2-5	NA	15	CASSLSGGLRETQYF	TGTGCCAGCAGTTTATCTGGGGGCTTACGAGAGACCCAGTACTTC
TRBV21-1	NA	TRBJ2-2	NA	18	CASSKVSSQSKITGELFF	TGTGCCAGCAGCAAAGTGAGTAGTCAATCCAAAATCACCGGGGAGCTGTTTTTT
TRBV7-3	NA	TRBJ2-3	TRBD1	17	CASSPLERGLSKDTQYF	TGTGCCAGCAGCCCCTTGGAAAGGGGGCTCTCAAAAGATACGCAGTATTTT
TRBV7-8	NA	TRBJ1-2	NA	16	CASSLMGGVLGYGYTF	TGTGCCAGCAGCTTAATGGGGGGGGTTCTCGGCTATGGCTACACCTTC
TRBV9	once	TRBJ2-1	TRBD2	15	CASSTRTSGYNEQFF	TGTGCCAGCAGCACACGGACTAGCGGATACAATGAGCAGTTCTTC
TRBV5-1	NA	TRBJ1-1	NA	15	CASSLDPGMNTEAFF	TGCGCCAGCAGCTTGGATCCGGGGATGAACACTGAAGCTTTCTTT
TRBV7-2	few	TRBJ2-5	NA	14	CASSLAFGRGTQYF	TGTGCCAGCAGCTTAGCTTTCGGTCGTGGGACCCAGTACTTC
TRBV11-3	NA	TRBJ2-3	TRBD1	14	CASSHDRVGDTQYF	TGTGCCAGCAGCCATGACAGGGTGGGAGATACGCAGTATTTT